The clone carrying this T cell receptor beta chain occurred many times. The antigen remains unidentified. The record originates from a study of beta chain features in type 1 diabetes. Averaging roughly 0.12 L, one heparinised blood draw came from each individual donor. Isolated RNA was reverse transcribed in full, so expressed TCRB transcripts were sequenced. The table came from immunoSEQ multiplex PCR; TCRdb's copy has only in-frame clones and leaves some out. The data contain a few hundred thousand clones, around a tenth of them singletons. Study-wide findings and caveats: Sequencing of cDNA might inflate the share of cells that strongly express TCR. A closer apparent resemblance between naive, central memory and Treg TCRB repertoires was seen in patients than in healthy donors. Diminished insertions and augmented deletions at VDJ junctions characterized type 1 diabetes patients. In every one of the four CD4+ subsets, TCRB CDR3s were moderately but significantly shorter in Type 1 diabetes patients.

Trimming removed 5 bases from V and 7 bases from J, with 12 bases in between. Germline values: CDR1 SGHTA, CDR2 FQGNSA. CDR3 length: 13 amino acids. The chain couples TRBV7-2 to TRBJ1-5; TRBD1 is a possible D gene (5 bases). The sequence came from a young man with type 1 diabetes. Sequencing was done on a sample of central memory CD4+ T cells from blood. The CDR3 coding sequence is TGTGCCAGCAGCCCAAACAGGAGGCAGCCCCAGCATTTT. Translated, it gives CASSPNRRQPQHF.